Listed below are T cell receptor beta chains from one sample, sequenced in a study of cytomegalovirus exposure and HLA in healthy donors. Clones were sequenced by immunoSEQ multiplex PCR, and TCRdb holds only the in-frame ones, with some missing. Of about 49,000 clones in the sample, around 94% are singletons; the top ten hold over 1.1%. The sequenced sample consisted of PBMCs. These receptor sequences come from a man aged 18-30 years in good health and CMV-seronegative. Each CDR3 is given with its conserved first and last residue. A D gene is named only where the DNA matches it firmly. Clone size appears in some rows only: once, few, many, or a class for an expanded clone.

J: TRBJ2-1; size: .; D: TRBD2; V: TRBV11-3; DNA: TGTGCCAGCAGTTGGGCGGGGGGCGAGCAGTTCTTC; CDR3: CASSWAGGEQFF
J: TRBJ1-2; size: .; D: .; V: TRBV7-8; DNA: TGTGCCAGCAGCTTAGGGGTCCCAGGGGAAACCCGAGGTGTCTATGGCTACACCTTC; CDR3: CASSLGVPGETRGVYGYTF
J: TRBJ2-2; size: .; D: .; V: TRBV6-6; DNA: TGTGCCAGCACCTACGGAGGTGCCGGGGAGCTGTTTTTT; CDR3: CASTYGGAGELFF
J: TRBJ2-3; size: .; D: TRBD2; V: TRBV28; DNA: TGTGCCAGCAACCTTCCGGGACTAGCGGGACGTTACGGCACAGATACGCAGTATTTT; CDR3: CASNLPGLAGRYGTDTQYF
J: TRBJ2-1; size: .; D: TRBD2; V: TRBV6-5; DNA: TGTGCCAGCAGACCCTTAGCGGGCGGATACAATGAGCAGTTCTTC; CDR3: CASRPLAGGYNEQFF
J: TRBJ1-2; size: .; D: TRBD1; V: TRBV29-1; DNA: TGCAGCGTGAGGACAGGTGAACCCTATGGCTACACCTTC; CDR3: CSVRTGEPYGYTF
J: TRBJ2-2; size: .; D: .; V: TRBV2; DNA: TGTGCCAGCAGTGTAATGACTAGTTCCGGGGAGCTGTTTTTT; CDR3: CASSVMTSSGELFF
J: TRBJ2-2; size: .; D: TRBD1; V: TRBV18; DNA: TGTGCCAGCTCACCATCCGTCCAGGGGGCCGGCGGGGAGCTGTTTTTT; CDR3: CASSPSVQGAGGELFF
J: TRBJ2-1; size: once; D: .; V: TRBV18; DNA: TGTGCCAGCTCGCCACAGGGAGGATCCTACAATGAGCAGTTCTTC; CDR3: CASSPQGGSYNEQFF
J: TRBJ2-5; size: .; D: .; V: TRBV10-2; DNA: TGCGCCAGCAGTCAGATGGCAGAGACCCAGTACTTC; CDR3: CASSQMAETQYF
J: TRBJ1-1; size: .; D: .; V: TRBV5-6; DNA: TGTGCCAGCAGCCGAGGGGGTAGGATCATGGGCACTGAAGCTTTCTTT; CDR3: CASSRGGRIMGTEAFF
J: TRBJ2-3; size: .; D: TRBD1; V: TRBV5-5; DNA: TGTGCCAGCAGCTTACAGGGGGCAGAAGATACGCAGTATTTT; CDR3: CASSLQGAEDTQYF
J: TRBJ2-7; size: .; D: TRBD2; V: TRBV4-2; DNA: TGTGCCAGCAGCCAAGGTTTAGCGGGAGGGGGAGGCTACGAGCAGTACTTC; CDR3: CASSQGLAGGGGYEQYF
J: TRBJ1-1; size: .; D: .; V: TRBV19; DNA: TGTGCCAGTAGTATAGGATTCGACAGGATCTCGACTACGGCTTTCTTT; CDR3: CASSIGFDRISTTAFF
J: TRBJ1-2; size: .; D: TRBD1; V: TRBV7-3; DNA: TGTGCCAGCAGCTCCCGGACAGGGGAGGGCTACACCTTC; CDR3: CASSSRTGEGYTF
J: TRBJ2-6; size: .; D: .; V: TRBV19; DNA: TGTGCCAGTAGATGGGGGGACCAGGCTGGGGCCAACGTCCTGACTTTC; CDR3: CASRWGDQAGANVLTF
J: TRBJ2-5; size: .; D: .; V: TRBV27; DNA: TGTGCCAGCAGTTTATCCCCTCAAGAGACCCAGTACTTC; CDR3: CASSLSPQETQYF
J: TRBJ2-1; size: .; D: TRBD2; V: TRBV2; DNA: TGTGCCAGCAGTGGGCCGGGACTAGCGGAGCAGTTCTTC; CDR3: CASSGPGLAEQFF
J: TRBJ2-5; size: .; D: TRBD1; V: TRBV7-9; DNA: TGTGCCAGCAGCTTTGCCACAGGGGAAAAGACCCAGTACTTC; CDR3: CASSFATGEKTQYF
J: TRBJ1-1; size: .; D: TRBD1; V: TRBV7-9; DNA: TGTGCCAGCAGCTTGCGACAGGGCGACACTGAAGCTTTCTTT; CDR3: CASSLRQGDTEAFF
J: TRBJ2-7; size: once; D: TRBD1; V: TRBV10-2; DNA: TGCGCCAGCACAAGCTCCGGACAGGGACGATCCCAGGGGTACTTC; CDR3: CASTSSGQGRSQGYF
J: TRBJ2-5; size: .; D: TRBD1; V: TRBV18; DNA: TGTGCCAGCTCTCCAGGACAGGGGCCGGGCGAGACCCAGTACTTC; CDR3: CASSPGQGPGETQYF
J: TRBJ1-1; size: .; D: .; V: TRBV18; DNA: TGTGCCAGCTCACCGGATCAAATAACTAAAATGAACACTGAAGCTTTCTTT; CDR3: CASSPDQITKMNTEAFF
J: TRBJ2-2; size: .; D: .; V: TRBV7-6; DNA: TGTGCCAGCAGCTGGCAGGGTTTCACCGGGGAGCTGTTTTTT; CDR3: CASSWQGFTGELFF
J: TRBJ2-1; size: .; D: TRBD2; V: TRBV11-2; DNA: TGTGCCAGCAGCCGTCTAGCGGTGCCTTCAAGCGAGCAGTTCTTC; CDR3: CASSRLAVPSSEQFF
J: TRBJ2-5; size: .; D: .; V: TRBV7-3; DNA: TGTGCCAGCAGTCGAACCGGGAAACGGGAGACCCAGTACTTC; CDR3: CASSRTGKRETQYF
J: TRBJ1-2; size: .; D: TRBD1; V: TRBV7-2; DNA: TGTGCCAGCAGCTTATTCCGGACAGGGGGACCAAATGGCTACACCTTC; CDR3: CASSLFRTGGPNGYTF
J: TRBJ2-3; size: .; D: .; V: TRBV5-8; DNA: TGTGCCAGCAGCTCGCAGGCCTTTACCCCCACAGATACGCAGTATTTT; CDR3: CASSSQAFTPTDTQYF
J: TRBJ2-3; size: .; D: .; V: TRBV9; DNA: TGTGCCAGCAGCAAAGAGACAGGATCTAGCACAGATACGCAGTATTTT; CDR3: CASSKETGSSTDTQYF
J: TRBJ2-3; size: .; D: .; V: TRBV4-3; DNA: TGCGCCAGCAGCCCGAACCGAGGCGGGTCAGATACGCAGTATTTT; CDR3: CASSPNRGGSDTQYF
J: TRBJ1-5; size: .; D: .; V: TRBV6-5; DNA: TGTGCCAGTCGGGAGTCGTACCAGCAGGCCCAGCATTTT; CDR3: CASRESYQQAQHF
J: TRBJ2-3; size: .; D: .; V: TRBV11-2; DNA: TGTGCCAGCAGCGGAGGTACGCAGTATTTT; CDR3: CASSGGTQYF
J: TRBJ1-4; size: .; D: TRBD1; V: TRBV4-1; DNA: TGCGCCAGCAGCCAAGCAGGGGGCGACGGTGAAAAACTGTTTTTT; CDR3: CASSQAGGDGEKLFF
J: TRBJ1-4; size: .; D: .; V: TRBV7-9; DNA: TGTGCCAGCAGCTCGAATCTTAGGCCGGCGGGAAAACTGTTTTTT; CDR3: CASSSNLRPAGKLFF
J: TRBJ2-7; size: .; D: .; V: TRBV2; DNA: TGTGCCAGCAGTGACTGGCCAGGTGGATCCTACGAGCAGTACTTC; CDR3: CASSDWPGGSYEQYF
J: TRBJ2-1; size: .; D: TRBD2; V: TRBV9; DNA: TGTGCCAGCAGTAGTTTAGCGGGAGGAAGGGATGAGCAGTTCTTC; CDR3: CASSSLAGGRDEQFF
J: TRBJ2-7; size: .; D: TRBD1; V: TRBV27; DNA: TGTGCCAGCAGTCAAGGACAGGGCTATGGATACGAGCAGTACTTC; CDR3: CASSQGQGYGYEQYF
J: TRBJ1-1; size: .; D: .; V: TRBV5-6; DNA: TGTGCCAGCAGCTTGGCCCGACTCTCCATGAACACTGAAGCTTTCTTT; CDR3: CASSLARLSMNTEAFF
J: TRBJ2-7; size: .; D: .; V: TRBV2; DNA: TGTGCCAGCAGTTCCTCTAGCGAGCAGTACTTC; CDR3: CASSSSSEQYF
J: TRBJ2-5; size: .; D: TRBD2; V: TRBV15; DNA: TGTGCCACCAGGCCAGCGGGAGGCAAGGCAACCCAGTACTTC; CDR3: CATRPAGGKATQYF
J: TRBJ1-5; size: .; D: .; V: TRBV29-1; DNA: TGCAGCGTTGGCGGGGCCTTGGGTCAGCCCCAGCATTTT; CDR3: CSVGGALGQPQHF
J: TRBJ2-5; size: few; D: TRBD2; V: TRBV29-1; DNA: TGCAGCGTTGAACCCAGCGGGGGTTCAGAGTGGGAGACCCAGTACTTC; CDR3: CSVEPSGGSEWETQYF
J: TRBJ2-5; size: once; D: .; V: TRBV28; DNA: TGTGCCAGCAGTTTATTCACAGGCACCCAAGAGACCCAGTACTTC; CDR3: CASSLFTGTQETQYF
J: TRBJ1-5; size: .; D: .; V: TRBV9; DNA: TGTGCCAGCAGCGTAGGAACAGGCAATCAGCCCCAGCATTTT; CDR3: CASSVGTGNQPQHF
J: TRBJ2-7; size: .; D: .; V: TRBV19; DNA: TGTGCCAGTAGTATAACTCACTCCTACGAGCAGTACTTC; CDR3: CASSITHSYEQYF
J: TRBJ2-7; size: .; D: TRBD1; V: TRBV30; DNA: TGTGCCCTTCGGGACAGGGGGGATTACGAGCAGTACTTC; CDR3: CALRDRGDYEQYF
J: TRBJ2-5; size: .; D: TRBD1; V: TRBV7-9; DNA: TGTGCCAGCAGCGCCGACAGGGGGTCTCCTATAACCCAATGGTGGACCCAGTACTTC; CDR3: CASSADRGSPITQWWTQYF
J: TRBJ1-2; size: once; D: TRBD1; V: TRBV4-2; DNA: TGTGCCAGCAGCCAAGCGTTTCAGGGGGACTATGGCTACACCTTC; CDR3: CASSQAFQGDYGYTF
J: TRBJ2-6; size: .; D: .; V: TRBV7-8; DNA: TGTGCCAGCAGGGGGCAGGGCTCTGGGGCCAACGTCCTGACTTTC; CDR3: CASRGQGSGANVLTF
J: TRBJ2-2; size: .; D: TRBD2; V: TRBV5-7; DNA: TGTGCCAGCAGCTTGGGACTAGCGGGAGTTACCGGGGAGCTGTTTTTT; CDR3: CASSLGLAGVTGELFF
J: TRBJ2-1; size: .; D: TRBD1; V: TRBV9; DNA: TGTGCCAGCAGCGCAGAAGACAGGGGGCGGAATGAGCAGTTCTTC; CDR3: CASSAEDRGRNEQFF
J: TRBJ2-7; size: .; D: TRBD1; V: TRBV4-1; DNA: TGCGCCAGCAGCCAAGAGATCGTGACAGGGAGAGGCGAGCAGTACTTC; CDR3: CASSQEIVTGRGEQYF